This T cell receptor (beta chain) was observed in a study of T cells in Graves' hyperthyroidism and ophthalmopathy. Study-level findings and limits: Ophthalmopathy prediction by the model preceded onset by a median roughly 6 months.

This clonotype was counted ten times or more. Antigen specificity is unknown. Uncontrolled infection, other autoimmune disease, pregnancy or lactation excluded patients. The TCR beta CDR3 regions underwent amplification using RNA transcripts as the source. A set of HTBI primers served as the primers for a first-round RT-PCR of the TCR CDR3. TCRdb passed the multiplex PCR reads through MiXCR, listing each CDR3 protein once. The sample gives under 550,000 distinct CDR3 sequences, nearly 20% of which show up once; roughly 50% is in the top ten. The clonotype originates from a man aged 40-55 years with Graves' ophthalmopathy. Sequencing was carried out using blood.

The CDR3 DNA follows: TGTGCCAGCAGTTTGGGGAGATACGGCTATGGCTACACCTTC. Its translation: CASSLGRYGYGYTF. The chain couples TRBV28 to TRBJ1-2, with D hard to call. Trimming left V 3 bases short and J 4 bases short, with 12 bases between. This CDR3 is 14 amino acids long. Per the germline V gene, CDR1 is MDHEN and CDR2 is SYDVKM.